A selection of T cell receptor beta chains follows, all from one sample in a study of technical replicates of blood from a few donors. Sequencing was performed with immunoSEQ multiplex PCR; in TCRdb, only in-frame clones are kept and a portion is missing. This sample has 65,000 to 95,000 clones; roughly 98% occur once, and the top ten carry approximately 0.15%. Sequenced: T cells isolated from PBMCs. The receptors were gathered from a human donor in good health. Each CDR3 is given with its conserved first and last residue. The D gene is left open where the match is weak.

TRBV6-5,-,TRBJ1-1,TGTGCCAGCAGTTGGGGGGGAGGGACTGAAGCTTTCTTT,CASSWGGGTEAFF
TRBV5-6,-,TRBJ2-7,TGTGCCAGCAGTCTAACCGGGTTTCGCTACGAGCAGTACTTC,CASSLTGFRYEQYF
TRBV5-1,TRBD2,TRBJ2-6,TGCGCCAGCAGCTTGGGGGGGGGTACAGGGGCCAACGTCCTGACTTTC,CASSLGGGTGANVLTF
TRBV9,-,TRBJ1-2,TGTGCCAGCGGCGTCGGGATTTCCTATGGCTACACCTTC,CASGVGISYGYTF
TRBV5-8,-,TRBJ2-7,TGTGCCAGCAGCGCCCCTGGCAGAACCTACGAGCAGTACTTC,CASSAPGRTYEQYF
TRBV6-4,-,TRBJ2-2,TGTGCCAGCAGTGATAGTGGCGGGGAGCTGTTTTTT,CASSDSGGELFF
TRBV29-1,TRBD2,TRBJ2-2,TGCAGCGGATCGACTAGCGGGGGGTTGGTCGGGGAGCTGTTTTTT,CSGSTSGGLVGELFF
TRBV6-1,-,TRBJ2-3,TGTGCCAGCAGTGAGAGCATGATACTCCTTAGCACAGATACGCAGTATTTT,CASSESMILLSTDTQYF
TRBV7-3,TRBD1,TRBJ2-3,TGTGCCAGCAGCTTAACACAGGGGCAGGGAACAGATACGCAGTATTTT,CASSLTQGQGTDTQYF
TRBV28,-,TRBJ1-2,TGTGCCAGCAGTTTGGAGGCTCGGTATGGCTACACCTTC,CASSLEARYGYTF
TRBV6-4,TRBD2,TRBJ2-1,TGTGCCAGCAGTGACTCGATGCAGCGGGACTACAATGAGCAGTTCTTC,CASSDSMQRDYNEQFF
TRBV4-1,TRBD1,TRBJ1-4,TGCGCCAGCAGCCCACGGGACAGGGGCTATGAAAAACTGTTTTTT,CASSPRDRGYEKLFF
TRBV27,-,TRBJ2-3,TGTGCCCCCGGAGTAGCGAGAGTTCTTGCTAGCACAGATACGCAGTATTTT,CAPGVARVLASTDTQYF
TRBV7-8,TRBD2,TRBJ2-1,TGTGCCAGCAGCTTAGGTAGTAGACTAGCGGGGTGGGCGCAGTTCTTC,CASSLGSRLAGWAQFF
TRBV4-1,-,TRBJ2-5,TGCGCCAGCAGCCAGGGCGGAGGGGTTCAGACCCAGTACTTC,CASSQGGGVQTQYF